This T cell receptor (beta chain) was obtained from a study of neurological immune-mediated disorders. The CDR3 is made up of 15 amino acids. Per germline, CDR1 SGHRS and CDR2 YFSETQ. V was pared by 4 bases and J by 7 bases, with 10 bases of the junction left unmatched. As for the cDNA, it was generated by 5'RACE with 10-nucleotide random UMIs. Each CDR3 protein is one row after TCRdb ran MiXCR on the 5' RACE reads. Of nearly 60,000 distinct CDR3 sequences listed, approximately 4% are singletons. In this sample, this clonotype turned up many times. This TCR was sampled from a woman aged 30 to 39 with multiple sclerosis. V gene TRBV5-1 combines with J gene TRBJ1-4, with TRBD1 identical over 7 bases. Sequencing used PBMCs. The CDR3 bases are TGCGCCAGCAGCGTGTCAGGGGGAGTCATTGAAAAACTGTTTTTT. Encoded protein: CASSVSGGVIEKLFF.